This T cell receptor beta chain was obtained from a study of CD8 T cells in ankylosing spondylitis (dated by TCRdb to about 2017). Background for the entire study: The study set out to find disease-linked TCR variants by profiling T cell receptor beta repertoires in ankylosing spondylitis patients and healthy donors. Peripheral blood samples were taken, and synovial fluid was additionally collected from ankylosing spondylitis patients. The full study cohort comprised 25 ankylosing spondylitis patients and 110 or so healthy donors.

The investigation overall reported the following: A TCR beta motif of 7 or 8 highly homologous amino acid variants appeared characteristic of blood from ankylosing spondylitis patients. Some motif variants had previously been reported in the synovial fluid and blood of reactive arthritis patients, which suggests shared mechanisms of disease initiation. According to the report, matched synovial fluid samples from ankylosing spondylitis patients were significantly enriched for the disease-linked clones. The disease-linked clones had a CD8+ phenotype and were found at relatively low frequencies in peripheral blood.

This clonotype was observed at least ten times. Its recognized antigen is unknown. There are no base qualities to consult, and no much larger clone falls within one base. The CDR3 sequence holds 12 residues, the cysteine and phenylalanine included. Only the CDR3 DNA stays, 36 bases, in frame from base 1. From the germline V gene, CDR1 is SQVTM and CDR2 is ANQGSEA. V is pared back by 8 bases and J by 7 bases, with 17 bases lying between the germline termini. The sequencer was an Illumina HiSeq 2500. TCR beta libraries were prepared by quantitative 5'-RACE with molecular barcodes. The original methods were these. A new computational method, built on a probabilistic model of VDJ rearrangement, was used to identify disease-linked TCR variants. The public sequencing data were trimmed at Q25 with fastp and processed into clonotypes with MiXCR by TCRdb, which kept only in-frame beta chains. Merged by CDR3 protein, the rows form single entries marked with the most common genes and DNA. TCRdb assigned the V and J calls; the authors' analysis was not used. The sample profile shows some 200,000 distinct CDR3 sequences; approximately 7.3% of them were found once. The top ten clones comprise over 12% of the sample.

This receptor was taken from a male donor with ankylosing spondylitis. Source material: blood, either unsorted or a sorted T cell fraction (not recorded which). In this chain, TRBV29-1 is recombined with TRBJ1-1; a confident D gene designation cannot be given. The nucleotide sequence is given as TGCAGCACCATCGACGGGTGGGATGAAGCTTTCTTT. This gives the protein CSTIDGWDEAFF.